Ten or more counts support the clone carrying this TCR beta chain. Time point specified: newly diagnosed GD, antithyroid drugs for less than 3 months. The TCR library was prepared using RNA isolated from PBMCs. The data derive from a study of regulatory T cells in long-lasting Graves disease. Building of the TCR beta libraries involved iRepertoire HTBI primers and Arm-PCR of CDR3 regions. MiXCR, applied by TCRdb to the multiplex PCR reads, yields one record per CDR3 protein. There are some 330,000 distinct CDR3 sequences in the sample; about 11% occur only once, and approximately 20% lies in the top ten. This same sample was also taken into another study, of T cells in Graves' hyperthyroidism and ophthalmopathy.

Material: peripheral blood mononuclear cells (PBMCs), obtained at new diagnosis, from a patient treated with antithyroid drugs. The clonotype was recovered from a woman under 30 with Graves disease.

The CDR3 nucleotides are TGTGCCAGCAACCGGGATTCAAGCACAGATACGCAGTATTTT. Amino acids: CASNRDSSTDTQYF. The chain is built from TRBV2 and TRBJ2-3; D might be TRBD2 (5 bases). Germline assignment: CDR1 SNHLY and CDR2 FYNNEI. With 7 bases removed from V and 0 bases from J, the gap between germline ends came to 11 bases. CDR3 length: 14 amino acids.